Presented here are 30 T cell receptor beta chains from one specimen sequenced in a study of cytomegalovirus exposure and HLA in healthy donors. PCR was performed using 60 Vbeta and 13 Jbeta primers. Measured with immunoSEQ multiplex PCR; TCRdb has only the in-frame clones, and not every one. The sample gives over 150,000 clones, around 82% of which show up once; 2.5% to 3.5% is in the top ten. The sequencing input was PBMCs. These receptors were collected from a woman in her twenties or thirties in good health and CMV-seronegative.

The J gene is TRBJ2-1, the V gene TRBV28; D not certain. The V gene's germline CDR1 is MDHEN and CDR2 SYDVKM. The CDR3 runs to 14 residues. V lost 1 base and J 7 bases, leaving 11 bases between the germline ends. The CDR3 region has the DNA TGTGCCAGCAGTTTATTACCACAGAAGAATGAGCAGTTCTTC. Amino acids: CASSLLPQKNEQFF.

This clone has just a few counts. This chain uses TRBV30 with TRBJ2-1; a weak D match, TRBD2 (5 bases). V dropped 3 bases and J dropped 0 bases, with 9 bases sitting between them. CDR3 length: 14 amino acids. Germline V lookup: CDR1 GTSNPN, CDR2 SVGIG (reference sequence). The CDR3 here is CAWRLVSSYNEQFF. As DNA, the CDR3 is TGTGCCTGGAGACTAGTGAGCTCCTACAATGAGCAGTTCTTC.

The CDR3 reads CAWSAPGQREYHEQYF. DNA of the CDR3: TGTGCCTGGAGCGCCCCGGGGCAGCGGGAGTATCACGAGCAGTACTTC. The gene calls are TRBV30 and TRBJ2-7; 8 positions agree with TRBD2. This CDR3 is built from 16 residues. The V gene end was trimmed by 3 bases and the J gene end by 5 bases; junction bases not matched to a gene: 15. Per germline, CDR1 GTSNPN and CDR2 SVGIG (reference sequence).

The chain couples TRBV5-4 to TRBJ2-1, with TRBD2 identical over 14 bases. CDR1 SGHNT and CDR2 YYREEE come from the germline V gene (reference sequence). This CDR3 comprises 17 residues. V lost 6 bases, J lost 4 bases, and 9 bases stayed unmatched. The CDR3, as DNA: TGTGCCAGCACTCGGGGGACTAGCGGGAGTACGTACAATGAGCAGTTCTTC. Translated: CASTRGTSGSTYNEQFF.

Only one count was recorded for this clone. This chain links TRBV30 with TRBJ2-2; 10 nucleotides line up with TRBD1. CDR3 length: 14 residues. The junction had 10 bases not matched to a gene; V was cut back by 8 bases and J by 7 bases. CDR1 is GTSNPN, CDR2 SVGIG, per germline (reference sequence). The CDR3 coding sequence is TGTGCCAATTCACCGGGACAGGGGATCGGGGAGCTGTTTTTT. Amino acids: CANSPGQGIGELFF.

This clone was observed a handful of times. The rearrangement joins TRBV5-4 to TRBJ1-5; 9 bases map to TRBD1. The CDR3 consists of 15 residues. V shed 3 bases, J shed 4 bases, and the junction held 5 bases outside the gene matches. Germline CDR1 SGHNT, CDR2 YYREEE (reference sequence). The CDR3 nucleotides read TGTGCCAGCAGCTCCCGGGACAGGGATAATCAGCCCCAGCATTTT. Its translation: CASSSRDRDNQPQHF.

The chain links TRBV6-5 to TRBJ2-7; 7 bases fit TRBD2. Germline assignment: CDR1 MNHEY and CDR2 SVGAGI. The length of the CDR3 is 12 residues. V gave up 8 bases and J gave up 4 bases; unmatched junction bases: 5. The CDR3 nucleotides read TGTGCCAGCGGAGCGGGGCCATACGAGCAGTACTTC. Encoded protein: CASGAGPYEQYF.

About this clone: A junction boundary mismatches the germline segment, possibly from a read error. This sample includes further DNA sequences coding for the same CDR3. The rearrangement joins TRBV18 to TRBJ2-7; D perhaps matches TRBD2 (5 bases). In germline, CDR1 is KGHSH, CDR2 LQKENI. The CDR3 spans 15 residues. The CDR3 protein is CASSPIGSSSYEQYF. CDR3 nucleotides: TGTGCCAGCTCACCGATCGGGTCTAGCTCCTATGAGCAGTACTTC.

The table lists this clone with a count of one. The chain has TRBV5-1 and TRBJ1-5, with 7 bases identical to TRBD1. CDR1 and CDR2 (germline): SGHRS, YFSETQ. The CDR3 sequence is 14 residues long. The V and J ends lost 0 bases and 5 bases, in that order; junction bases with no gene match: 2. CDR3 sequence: CASSLGTGHQPQHF. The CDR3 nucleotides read TGCGCCAGCAGCTTGGGGACAGGACATCAGCCCCAGCATTTT.

In DNA form, the CDR3 reads TGTGCCAGCAGCCTACGATCGTGGGACTGGGCTTTCTTT. Translating it yields CASSLRSWDWAFF. This sequence joins TRBV7-6 and TRBJ1-1; D is perhaps TRBD1 (5 bases). Trimming took 5 bases from V and 11 from J, leaving 18 bases between them. Germline loops: CDR1 SGHVS, CDR2 FNYEAQ. The CDR3 consists of 13 residues.

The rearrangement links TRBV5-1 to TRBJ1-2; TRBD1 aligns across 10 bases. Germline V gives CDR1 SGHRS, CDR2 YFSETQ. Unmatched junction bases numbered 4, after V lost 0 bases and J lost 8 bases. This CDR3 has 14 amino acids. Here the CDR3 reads CASSLEGQGKGYTF. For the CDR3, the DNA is TGCGCCAGCAGCTTGGAGGGACAGGGGAAAGGCTACACCTTC.

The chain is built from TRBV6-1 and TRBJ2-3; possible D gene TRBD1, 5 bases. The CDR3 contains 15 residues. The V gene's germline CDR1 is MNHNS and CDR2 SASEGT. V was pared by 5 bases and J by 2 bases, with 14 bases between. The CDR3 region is CASSRGAPATDTQYF. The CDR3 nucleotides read TGTGCCAGCAGTCGTGGGGCTCCTGCCACAGATACGCAGTATTTT.

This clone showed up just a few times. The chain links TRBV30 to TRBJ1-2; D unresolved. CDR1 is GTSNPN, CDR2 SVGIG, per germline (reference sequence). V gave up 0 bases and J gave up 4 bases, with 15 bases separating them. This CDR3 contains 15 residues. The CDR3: CAWSVGRGGPYGYTF. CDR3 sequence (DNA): TGTGCCTGGAGTGTGGGCCGGGGAGGGCCCTATGGCTACACCTTC.

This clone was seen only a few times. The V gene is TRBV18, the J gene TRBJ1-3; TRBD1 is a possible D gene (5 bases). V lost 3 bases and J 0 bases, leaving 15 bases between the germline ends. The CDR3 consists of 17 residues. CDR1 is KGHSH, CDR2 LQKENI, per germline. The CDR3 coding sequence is TGTGCCAGCTCACCGGTGCTCTGGGGCAACTCTGGAAACACCATATATTTT. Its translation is CASSPVLWGNSGNTIYF. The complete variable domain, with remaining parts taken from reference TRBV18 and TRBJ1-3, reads NAGVMQNPRHLVRRRGQEARLRCSPMKGHSHVYWYRQLPEEGLKFMVYLQKENIIDESGMPKERFSAEFPKEGPSILRIQQVVRGDSAAYFCASSPVLWGNSGNTIYFGEGSWLTVV.

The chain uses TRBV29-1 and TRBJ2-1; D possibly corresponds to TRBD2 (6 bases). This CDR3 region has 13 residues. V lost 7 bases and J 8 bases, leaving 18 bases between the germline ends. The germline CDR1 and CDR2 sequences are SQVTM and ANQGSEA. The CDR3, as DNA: TGCAGCGCTGCGGGACCTTTGGGGTATGAGCAGTTCTTC. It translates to CSAAGPLGYEQFF.

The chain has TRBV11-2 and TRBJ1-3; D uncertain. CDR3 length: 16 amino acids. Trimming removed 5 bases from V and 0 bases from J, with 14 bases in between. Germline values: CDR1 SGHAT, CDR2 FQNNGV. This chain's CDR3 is CASSPRLVRSGNTIYF. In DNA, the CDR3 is TGTGCCAGCAGCCCGAGACTGGTCCGCTCTGGAAACACCATATATTTT.

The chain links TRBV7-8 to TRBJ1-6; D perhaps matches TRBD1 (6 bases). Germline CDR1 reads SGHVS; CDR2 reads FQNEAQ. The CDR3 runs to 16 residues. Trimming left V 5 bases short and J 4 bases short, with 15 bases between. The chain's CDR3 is CASSVQGSIYNSPLHF. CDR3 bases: TGTGCCAGCAGCGTACAGGGTAGCATTTATAATTCACCCCTCCACTTT.

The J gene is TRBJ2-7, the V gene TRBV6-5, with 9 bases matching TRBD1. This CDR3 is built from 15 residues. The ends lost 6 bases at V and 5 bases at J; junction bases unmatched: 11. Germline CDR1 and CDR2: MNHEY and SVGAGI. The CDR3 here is CASSITGTGWNEQYF. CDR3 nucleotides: TGTGCCAGCAGCATCACCGGGACAGGGTGGAACGAGCAGTACTTC.

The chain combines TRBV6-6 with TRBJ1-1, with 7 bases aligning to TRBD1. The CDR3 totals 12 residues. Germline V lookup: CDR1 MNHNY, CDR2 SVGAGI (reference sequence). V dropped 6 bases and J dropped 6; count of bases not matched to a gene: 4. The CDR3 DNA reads TGTGCCAGCAGCAGGGACAGCCCTGAAGCTTTCTTT. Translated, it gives CASSRDSPEAFF.

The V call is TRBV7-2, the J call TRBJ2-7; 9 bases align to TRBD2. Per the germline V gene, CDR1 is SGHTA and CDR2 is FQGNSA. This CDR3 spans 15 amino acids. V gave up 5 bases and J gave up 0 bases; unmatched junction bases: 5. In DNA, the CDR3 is TGTGCCAGCAGCGTGTTTAGCGGGAGCTCCTACGAGCAGTACTTC. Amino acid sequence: CASSVFSGSSYEQYF.

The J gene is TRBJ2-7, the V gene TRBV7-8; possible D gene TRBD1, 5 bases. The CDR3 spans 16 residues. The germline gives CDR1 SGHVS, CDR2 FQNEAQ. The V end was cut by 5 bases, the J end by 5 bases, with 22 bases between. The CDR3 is CASSDRARWTSNEQYF. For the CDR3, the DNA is TGTGCCAGCAGCGACAGAGCCAGGTGGACCTCTAACGAGCAGTACTTC.

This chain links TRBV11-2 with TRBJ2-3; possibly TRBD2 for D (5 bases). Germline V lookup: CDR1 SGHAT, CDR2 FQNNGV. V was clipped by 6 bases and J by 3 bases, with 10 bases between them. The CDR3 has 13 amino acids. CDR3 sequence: CASRTSRTDTQYF. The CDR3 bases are TGTGCCAGCAGAACTAGTCGGACAGATACGCAGTATTTT.

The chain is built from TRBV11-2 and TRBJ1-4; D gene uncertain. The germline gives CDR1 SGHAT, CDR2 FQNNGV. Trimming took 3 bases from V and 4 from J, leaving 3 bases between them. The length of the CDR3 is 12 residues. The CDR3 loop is CASSFINEKLFF. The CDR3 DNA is TGTGCCAGCAGCTTTATTAATGAAAAACTGTTTTTT. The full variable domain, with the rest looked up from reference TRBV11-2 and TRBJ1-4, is EAGVAQSPRYKIIEKRQSVAFWCNPISGHATLYWYQQILGQGPKLLIQFQNNGVVDDSQLPKDRFSAERLKGVDSTLKIQPAKLEDSAVYLCASSFINEKLFFGSGTQLSVL.

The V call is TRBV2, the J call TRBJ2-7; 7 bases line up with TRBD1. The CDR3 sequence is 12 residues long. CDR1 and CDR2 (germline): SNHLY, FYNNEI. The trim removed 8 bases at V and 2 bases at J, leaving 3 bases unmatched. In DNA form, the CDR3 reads TGTGCCAGCGGGACAGAAGCCTACGAGCAGTACTTC. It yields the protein CASGTEAYEQYF.

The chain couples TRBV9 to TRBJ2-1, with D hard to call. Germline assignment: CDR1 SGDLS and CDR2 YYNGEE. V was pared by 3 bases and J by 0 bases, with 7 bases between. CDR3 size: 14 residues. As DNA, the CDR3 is TGTGCCAGCAGCGGACAAGTCTCCTACAATGAGCAGTTCTTC. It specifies CASSGQVSYNEQFF.

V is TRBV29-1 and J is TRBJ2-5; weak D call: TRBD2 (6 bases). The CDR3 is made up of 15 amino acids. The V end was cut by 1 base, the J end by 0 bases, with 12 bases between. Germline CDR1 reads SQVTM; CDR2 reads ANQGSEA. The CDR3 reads CSVEGHSGYQETQYF. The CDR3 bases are TGCAGCGTTGAAGGTCATAGCGGATACCAAGAGACCCAGTACTTC.

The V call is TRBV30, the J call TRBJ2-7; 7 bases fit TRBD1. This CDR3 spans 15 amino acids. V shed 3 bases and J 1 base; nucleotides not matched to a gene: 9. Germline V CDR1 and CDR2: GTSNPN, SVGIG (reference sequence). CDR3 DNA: TGTGCCTGGAGACTACTTCTGACAGGGTCCTACGAGCAGTACTTC. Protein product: CAWRLLLTGSYEQYF.

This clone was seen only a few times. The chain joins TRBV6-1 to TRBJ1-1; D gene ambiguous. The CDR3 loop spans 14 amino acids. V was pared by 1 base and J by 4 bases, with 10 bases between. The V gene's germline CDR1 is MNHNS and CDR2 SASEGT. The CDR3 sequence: CASSEGQVPTEAFF. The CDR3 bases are TGTGCCAGCAGTGAAGGGCAGGTCCCCACTGAAGCTTTCTTT.

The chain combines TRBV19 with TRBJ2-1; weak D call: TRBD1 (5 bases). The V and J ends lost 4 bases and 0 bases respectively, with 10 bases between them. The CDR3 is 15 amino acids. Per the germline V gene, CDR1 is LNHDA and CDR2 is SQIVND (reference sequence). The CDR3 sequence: CASSTTGRSYNEQFF. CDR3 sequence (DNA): TGTGCCAGTAGTACAACAGGCCGCTCCTACAATGAGCAGTTCTTC. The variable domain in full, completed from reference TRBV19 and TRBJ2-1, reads DGGITQSPKYLFRKEGQNVTLSCEQNLNHDAMYWYRQDPGQGLRLIYYSQIVNDFQKGDIAEGYSVSREKKESFPLTVTSAQKNPTAFYLCASSTTGRSYNEQFFGPGTRLTVL.

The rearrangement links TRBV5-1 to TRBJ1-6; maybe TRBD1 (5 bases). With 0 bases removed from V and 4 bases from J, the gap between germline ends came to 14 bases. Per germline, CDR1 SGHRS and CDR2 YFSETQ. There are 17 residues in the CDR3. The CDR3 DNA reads TGCGCCAGCAGCTTGGGCCTCGACAGAAGATATAATTCACCCCTCCACTTT. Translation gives CASSLGLDRRYNSPLHF.